What follows are 24 T cell receptor beta chains derived from one specimen sequenced in a study of post-analysis software for immune sequencing data. Study-wide results and limits: TRBV5-6, TRBV5-1 and TRBV20-1 were among a few TRBV segments more frequent in patients than controls.

Unique molecular identifiers were present in the TCR beta cDNA libraries. One entry per CDR3 protein results from TCRdb running MiXCR on the PCR reads. The sample contains under 650,000 distinct CDR3 sequences, around 47% of which appear only once. Which antigens these TCRs recognize remains unknown. The material sequenced was blood. These receptors came from a girl aged 5 to 17 with multiple sclerosis.

The rearrangement joins TRBV5-1 to TRBJ2-2; 12 nucleotides agree with TRBD2. V shed 0 bases, J shed 6 bases, and the junction held 6 bases outside the gene matches. Germline lookup yields CDR1 SGHRS and CDR2 YFSETQ. CDR3 length equals 17 residues. The CDR3 protein is CASSLVPTSGRPGELFF. The DNA for the CDR3 is TGCGCCAGCAGCTTGGTCCCGACTAGCGGGAGACCCGGGGAGCTGTTTTTT.

This clonotype was seen a few times. The CDR3 nucleotides are TGCGCCAGCAGCTTCGGGACAAAGACCTACAATGAGCAGTTCTTC. Its translation is CASSFGTKTYNEQFF. The chain combines TRBV5-1 with TRBJ2-1; D is perhaps TRBD1 (6 bases). Germline loops: CDR1 SGHRS, CDR2 YFSETQ. Trimming took off 2 bases at V and 2 bases at J, with 11 bases between the two ends. There are 15 residues in the CDR3.

J is TRBJ2-6 and V is TRBV4-1; 8 bases line up with TRBD1. Germline loops: CDR1 MGHRA, CDR2 YSYEKL. V shed 4 bases and J 2 bases; nucleotides not matched to a gene: 10. This CDR3 is built from 18 residues. The DNA for the CDR3 is TGCGCCAGCAGCCGCACCGGGACAGGAGATCCTGGGGCCAACGTCCTGACTTTC. Translating gives CASSRTGTGDPGANVLTF.

The chain has TRBV25-1 and TRBJ2-7; no clear D gene. Per the germline V gene, CDR1 is MGHDK and CDR2 is SYGVNS. This CDR3 has 14 residues. Trimming took off 3 bases at V and 3 bases at J, with 12 bases between the two ends. CDR3 in DNA: TGTGCCAGCAGTGACCACAAATTCATCTACGAGCAGTACTTC. Its protein product is CASSDHKFIYEQYF.

The gene calls are TRBV20-1 and TRBJ2-7; 10 nucleotides agree with TRBD2. The CDR3 totals 14 residues. Germline CDR1 DFQATT, CDR2 SNEGSKA (reference sequence). V lost 0 bases to trimming and J lost 5 bases; unmatched junction nucleotides: 4. CDR3 protein: CSARDQRGGHEQYF. For the CDR3, the DNA is TGCAGTGCTAGAGATCAGCGGGGGGGCCACGAGCAGTACTTC.

V and J are TRBV5-1 and TRBJ2-7, with TRBD1 matching over 10 bases. The germline V gene encodes CDR1 SGHRS and CDR2 YFSETQ. V gave up 3 bases and J gave up 0 bases; unmatched junction bases: 12. The CDR3 is 18 amino acids. The CDR3 sequence: CASSSVRRQGASSYEQYF. The CDR3 nucleotides read TGCGCCAGCAGCTCGGTGAGGCGACAGGGGGCGAGCTCCTACGAGCAGTACTTC. Looking up the rest from reference TRBV5-1 and TRBJ2-7 gives the full variable domain: KAGVTQTPRYLIKTRGQQVTLSCSPISGHRSVSWYQQTPGQGLQFLFEYFSETQRNKGNFPGRFSGRQFSNSRSEMNVSTLELGDSALYLCASSSVRRQGASSYEQYFGPGTRLTVT.

This clonotype was found a few times. The chain recombines TRBV29-1 with TRBJ2-1; 10 bases are shared with TRBD1. This CDR3 is 15 amino acids long. CDR1 is SQVTM, CDR2 ANQGSEA, per germline. V was pared by 6 bases and J by 6 bases, with 11 bases of the junction left unmatched. The CDR3 spells CSVNPGQGSINEQFF. CDR3 nucleotides: TGCAGCGTGAACCCGGGACAGGGGTCGATCAATGAGCAGTTCTTC.

Written as DNA, the CDR3 is TGTGCCAGCAGTTCGCCCAGCGAAGGCTACACCTTC. It translates to CASSSPSEGYTF. This chain links TRBV6-1 with TRBJ1-2; no clear D. This CDR3 contains 12 residues. In germline, CDR1 is MNHNS, CDR2 SASEGT. V was shortened by 5 bases and J by 8 bases, with 12 bases between the two germline ends.

The sample holds a few counts of this clonotype. The rearrangement links TRBV25-1 to TRBJ1-6; 7 bases are a match to TRBD1. This CDR3 contains 17 residues. Trimming at V came to 7 bases and at J to 2 bases, leaving 11 bases not matched to a gene. The germline V gene encodes CDR1 MGHDK and CDR2 SYGVNS. CDR3 in DNA: TGTGCCAGCAAGGGACCCCTAGACAGGGCCTATAATTCACCCCTCCACTTT. Its translation is CASKGPLDRAYNSPLHF. Variable domain in full (rest from reference TRBV25-1 and TRBJ1-6): EADIYQTPRYLVIGTGKKITLECSQTMGHDKMYWYQQDPGMELHLIHYSYGVNSTEKGDLSSESTVSRIRTEHFPLTLESARPSHTSQYLCASKGPLDRAYNSPLHFGNGTRLTVT.

This clonotype has a handful of counts. This chain joins TRBV12-3 or TRBV12-4 and TRBJ1-5; D gene unclear. This CDR3 has 15 amino acids. The V and J ends lost 1 base and 1 base respectively, with 8 bases between them. CDR3 DNA sequence: TGTGCCAGCAGTTTAGTAGGGTCGAGCAATCAGCCCCAGCATTTT. It specifies CASSLVGSSNQPQHF.

The chain uses TRBV14 and TRBJ2-3; weak D call: TRBD2 (5 bases). Trimming left V 4 bases short and J 4 bases short, with 9 bases between. The germline gives CDR1 SGHDN, CDR2 FVKESK. The CDR3 extends over 13 amino acids. The CDR3 nucleotides read TGTGCCAGCAGCCGGAATAGCGCAGATACGCAGTATTTT. Its translation: CASSRNSADTQYF.

The V call is TRBV12-3 or TRBV12-4, the J call TRBJ1-2; D is perhaps TRBD1 (5 bases). The V and J ends lost 6 bases and 6 bases respectively, with 14 bases between them. The CDR3 loop spans 13 amino acids. The CDR3 protein is CASRRGTVNGYTF. The DNA of the CDR3 is TGTGCCAGCAGGCGGGGGACGGTCAATGGCTACACCTTC.

In its sample, this clonotype was seen a few times. This sequence joins TRBV4-1 and TRBJ1-2; TRBD1 matches at 7 bases. The CDR3 length is 14 residues. CDR1 is MGHRA, CDR2 YSYEKL, per germline. Trimming at V came to 2 bases and at J to 8 bases, leaving 8 bases not matched to a gene. Written as DNA, the CDR3 is TGCGCCAGCAGCCAACTCCCAGGGGGACGGGGCTACACCTTC. Its protein product is CASSQLPGGRGYTF.

This clonotype has just a few counts. The rearrangement joins TRBV12-3 or TRBV12-4 to TRBJ2-7, with 9 bases lining up with TRBD1. The J segment lost 5 bases and the V segment lost 4 bases, leaving 9 bases of the junction unmatched. This CDR3 has 15 residues. CDR3 sequence: CASSSGQGKNNEQYF. CDR3 in DNA: TGTGCCAGCAGTTCGGGACAGGGTAAAAACAACGAGCAGTACTTC.

This clonotype occurred once. One base away lies a much larger clone, so this may be a sequencing read error. The chain carries TRBV10-3 and TRBJ2-3; no clear D gene. V was pared by 4 bases and J by 5 bases, with 13 bases between. Germline V lookup: CDR1 ENHRY, CDR2 SYGVKD. This CDR3 is built from 14 residues. The CDR3 is CAISGWVVEDTQYF. The CDR3 bases are TGTGCCATCAGTGGGTGGGTAGTGGAAGATACGCAGTATTTT.

This clonotype was seen a few times. The chain carries TRBV24-1 and TRBJ2-5; D remains unclear. V lost 3 bases and J 1 base, leaving 2 bases between the germline ends. Looked up from germline, CDR1 is KGHDR and CDR2 is SFDVKD. The CDR3 spans 12 residues. CDR3 in DNA: TGTGCCACCAGTGATCCCCAAGAGACCCAGTACTTC. Protein: CATSDPQETQYF.

This clonotype came up a few times. The chain employs TRBV3-1 and TRBJ2-7, with D perhaps TRBD1 or TRBD2 (5 bases each). The CDR3 sequence is 15 residues long. Trimming pared 0 bases from V and 3 bases from J, leaving 12 bases between. Germline V CDR1 and CDR2: LGHDT, YNNKEL (reference sequence). The CDR3 coding sequence is TGTGCCAGCAGCCAAGACGGGGACCCGGTCTACGAGCAGTACTTC. Translation gives CASSQDGDPVYEQYF.

The table lists this clonotype with a count of one. This chain connects TRBV5-1 to TRBJ1-2; weak D call: TRBD1 (6 bases). The germline CDR1 and CDR2 sequences are SGHRS and YFSETQ. V was cut by 5 bases and J by 2 bases, with 16 bases left in between. This CDR3 is 15 amino acids long. The CDR3 sequence: CASSHPTGTNYGYTF. CDR3 nucleotide sequence: TGCGCCAGCAGTCATCCGACCGGGACAAACTATGGCTACACCTTC. The whole variable domain, filled in from reference TRBV5-1 and TRBJ1-2, reads KAGVTQTPRYLIKTRGQQVTLSCSPISGHRSVSWYQQTPGQGLQFLFEYFSETQRNKGNFPGRFSGRQFSNSRSEMNVSTLELGDSALYLCASSHPTGTNYGYTFGSGTRLTVV.

This chain uses TRBV20-1 with TRBJ2-1; 9 nucleotides align to TRBD2. Germline-derived CDR1 and CDR2 are DFQATT and SNEGSKA (reference sequence). CDR3 length: 15 amino acids. Germline trimming cut 3 bases from V and 3 bases from J; bases unmatched to any gene: 6. CDR3 protein: CSASKAGGHYNEQFF. CDR3 nucleotides: TGCAGTGCTAGTAAAGCGGGGGGCCACTACAATGAGCAGTTCTTC.

As concerns this clonotype: Germline is not matched at one junction end, which may reflect a read error. V is TRBV12-3 or TRBV12-4 and J is TRBJ2-5, with TRBD2 identical over 7 bases. The DNA end lines up better with TRBJ2-7; the J call may be wrong. The CDR3 is 15 amino acids. In nucleotides, the CDR3 is TGTGCCGGCAGTCCATGGCGGGGGTGGAACTACGAGCAGTACTTC. Translated: CAGSPWRGWNYEQYF.

The gene calls are TRBV7-2 and TRBJ2-1; the D is unclear. Germline CDR1 and CDR2: SGHTA and FQGNSA. The CDR3 runs to 16 residues. Trimming took 1 base from V and 3 from J, leaving 13 bases between them. CDR3 sequence reads: CASSLVVSVLYNEQFF. The CDR3 DNA sequence: TGTGCCAGCAGCTTAGTAGTGAGCGTCCTCTACAATGAGCAGTTCTTC.

The rearrangement links TRBV27 to TRBJ2-7; 10 positions agree with TRBD2. Germline-derived CDR1 and CDR2 are MNHEY and SMNVEV (reference sequence). The V gene end was trimmed by 5 bases and the J gene end by 4 bases; junction bases not matched to a gene: 8. The CDR3 has 15 residues. The CDR3 spells CASSPYSGRGYEQYF. CDR3 bases: TGTGCCAGCAGTCCATACAGCGGGAGGGGTTACGAGCAGTACTTC.

V is TRBV25-1 and J is TRBJ2-5, with TRBD1 identical over 8 bases. The DNA end is a closer match to TRBJ2-7, so the J assignment may be wrong. This CDR3 has 13 amino acids. CDR1 and CDR2 from the germline V gene are MGHDK and SYGVNS. The CDR3 loop reads CASSEQGANEQYF. CDR3 bases: TGTGCCAGCAGTGAACAGGGGGCGAACGAGCAGTACTTC.

The CDR3 DNA is TGTGCCAGCAGCTTAGCCGGGACAGGGATTGAAGCTTTCTTT. As protein: CASSLAGTGIEAFF. This chain joins TRBV7-9 and TRBJ1-1; TRBD1 matches 9 bases. The germline V gene has CDR1 SEHNR and CDR2 FQNEAQ (reference sequence). The CDR3 loop spans 14 amino acids. The trim removed 0 bases at V and 7 bases at J, leaving 3 bases unmatched.